This T cell receptor beta chain was identified during a study of metastatic and nonmetastatic thyroid tumors. This clone was found many times. Its antigen is still unknown. Whole-study results and caveats: Reports indicated that malignant thyroid tumors showed significantly higher TCR beta diversity than benign nodules did, in blood and tumor.

TCRdb re-clonotyped the PCR reads through MiXCR. Altogether over 50,000 clones are present, more than 25% being singletons, with the ten largest covering less than 20%. The CDR3 length is 15 residues. The germline gives CDR1 SGHTA, CDR2 FQGTGA. V was clipped by 1 base and J by 6 bases, with 12 bases between them. None of the patients had undergone any treatment ahead of thyroid surgery. The TCR comes from a female donor with papillary thyroid cancer or a benign thyroid nodule (not recorded which). Some clones in this sample may be carry-over from other donors' samples. This chain joins TRBV7-3 and TRBJ2-2; D is perhaps TRBD1 or TRBD2 (5 bases each). Sample: blood. Here the CDR3 DNA reads TGTGCCAGCAGCTTAAACGTTATGGGGGCCGGGGAGCTGTTTTTT. It translates to CASSLNVMGAGELFF.